This TCR beta chain is drawn from a study of blood T cell repertoires in COVID-19. About the study: Researchers got acute and convalescent COVID-19 samples from the United States, Italy and Spain. PBMCs, B-cell-depleted T cells, or T cells were the source of the cDNA or gDNA that made up the material.

V lost 3 bases and J 3 bases, leaving 12 bases between the germline ends. This CDR3 contains 14 residues. Germline CDR1 SEHNR, CDR2 FQNEAQ (reference sequence). Study processing details: Nucleated cell counts were estimated from reference gene primer amplification. Some clones are missing from TCRdb's copy, which holds only in-frame ones; the method was immunoSEQ multiplex PCR. From that table come the V and J calls and clone size; the DNA was used to work out D and trimming. The repertoire consists of about 230,000 clones, with approximately 83% occurring once and the leading ten covering roughly 1.3%. Seattle's enrolled individuals joined amid active infection and were then monitored longitudinally.

Specimen: peripheral blood. This chain uses TRBV7-9 with TRBJ2-7, with D possibly being TRBD1 (7 bases). The clonotype was recovered from a woman aged 25-40 years with COVID-19, enrolled during active disease. As DNA, the CDR3 is TGTGCCAGCAGCTTGGGGGGACAGTTCTACGAGCAGTACTTC. Encoded protein: CASSLGGQFYEQYF.